The rows below give T cell receptor beta chains drawn from one sample of a study of blood T cell repertoires in COVID-19. Assay: immunoSEQ multiplex PCR; the TCRdb copy retains only in-frame clones and omits some. The sample includes a few hundred thousand clones, roughly nine tenths seen only once; the top ten take under 3.5%. Sample: PBMCs or T cells enriched from blood (not recorded which). These receptors came from a woman between 18 and 30 years old in a cohort exposed to, infected with or recovered from COVID-19 (not recorded which). CDR3s include the opening cysteine and the closing phenylalanine or tryptophan. A D gene is named only where the DNA matches it firmly.

v_call: TRBV7-9; j_call: TRBJ2-5; d_call: TRBD1; cdr3_aa: CASSSVWSVTGGLETQYF; cdr3_nt: TGTGCCAGCAGCTCAGTATGGTCTGTGACAGGGGGCTTGGAGACCCAGTACTTC
v_call: TRBV18; j_call: TRBJ1-3; d_call: NA; cdr3_aa: CASSPTIEFSGNTIYF; cdr3_nt: TGTGCCAGCTCACCAACGATTGAGTTCTCTGGAAACACCATATATTTT
v_call: TRBV29-1; j_call: TRBJ2-1; d_call: NA; cdr3_aa: CSGRGLDNEQFF; cdr3_nt: TGCAGCGGTAGGGGACTGGACAATGAGCAGTTCTTC
v_call: TRBV21-1; j_call: TRBJ2-7; d_call: NA; cdr3_aa: CASSKICQGPYEQYF; cdr3_nt: TGTGCCAGCAGCAAAATCTGCCAGGGGCCCTACGAGCAGTACTTC
v_call: TRBV4-2; j_call: TRBJ1-1; d_call: NA; cdr3_aa: CASSQLTEFNTEAFF; cdr3_nt: TGTGCCAGCAGCCAACTGACAGAATTTAACACTGAAGCTTTCTTT
v_call: TRBV11-3; j_call: TRBJ1-4; d_call: TRBD1; cdr3_aa: CASSPGQGATEKLFF; cdr3_nt: TGTGCCAGCAGCCCGGGACAGGGGGCGACTGAAAAACTGTTTTTT
v_call: TRBV11-2; j_call: TRBJ2-7; d_call: NA; cdr3_aa: CASSVSEGSVEQYF; cdr3_nt: TGTGCCAGCAGCGTCAGTGAGGGATCCGTCGAGCAGTACTTC
v_call: TRBV3-1/TRBV3-2; j_call: TRBJ2-1; d_call: TRBD2; cdr3_aa: CASQRPGLAGASEQFF; cdr3_nt: TGTGCCAGCCAGAGGCCGGGACTAGCGGGTGCCTCTGAGCAGTTCTTC
v_call: TRBV7-6; j_call: TRBJ2-1; d_call: TRBD2; cdr3_aa: CASSLAPPHGTRALIEQFF; cdr3_nt: TGTGCCAGCAGCTTAGCCCCACCTCACGGGACTAGAGCTCTCATTGAGCAGTTCTTC
v_call: TRBV6-5; j_call: TRBJ1-4; d_call: NA; cdr3_aa: CASSYSRGQGEKLFF; cdr3_nt: TGTGCCAGCAGTTACTCCAGGGGTCAGGGCGAAAAACTGTTTTTT
v_call: TRBV11-3; j_call: TRBJ1-1; d_call: TRBD1; cdr3_aa: CASSRTGQGNTEAFF; cdr3_nt: TGTGCCAGCAGCCGAACGGGACAGGGAAACACTGAAGCTTTCTTT
v_call: TRBV5-4; j_call: TRBJ2-3; d_call: NA; cdr3_aa: CASSLDTNRADTQYF; cdr3_nt: TGTGCCAGCAGCTTGGACACAAACCGTGCAGATACGCAGTATTTT
v_call: TRBV7-9; j_call: TRBJ2-7; d_call: TRBD2; cdr3_aa: CASSLGLADYEQYF; cdr3_nt: TGTGCCAGCAGCTTAGGACTAGCAGACTACGAGCAGTACTTC
v_call: TRBV10-1; j_call: TRBJ2-1; d_call: NA; cdr3_aa: CASLLAGSSYNEQFF; cdr3_nt: TGCGCCAGCCTACTGGCAGGGTCCTCCTACAATGAGCAGTTCTTC